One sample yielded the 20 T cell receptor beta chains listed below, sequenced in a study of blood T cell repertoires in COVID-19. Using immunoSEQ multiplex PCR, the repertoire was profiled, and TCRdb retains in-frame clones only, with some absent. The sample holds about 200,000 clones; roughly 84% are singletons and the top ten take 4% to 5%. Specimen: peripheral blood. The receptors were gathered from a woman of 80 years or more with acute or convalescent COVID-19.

The DNA of the CDR3 is TGTGCCAGTAGTACGAGGTCGGCGGGTGGAAACACCATATATTTT. Translation: CASSTRSAGGNTIYF. This chain joins TRBV19 and TRBJ1-3; D call uncertain. The CDR3 covers 15 residues. Germline CDR1 and CDR2: LNHDA and SQIVND (reference sequence). Trimming shortened V by 4 bases and J by 3 bases, and 13 bases separated the two germline ends.

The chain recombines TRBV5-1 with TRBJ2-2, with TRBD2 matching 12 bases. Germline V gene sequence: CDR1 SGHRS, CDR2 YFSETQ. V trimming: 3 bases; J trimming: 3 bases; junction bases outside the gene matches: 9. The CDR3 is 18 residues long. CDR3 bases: TGCGCCAGCAGCTCTCCTAGCGGGAGGGCCGGGGACACCGGGGAGCTGTTTTTT. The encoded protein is CASSSPSGRAGDTGELFF. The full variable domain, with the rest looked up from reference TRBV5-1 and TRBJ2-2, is KAGVTQTPRYLIKTRGQQVTLSCSPISGHRSVSWYQQTPGQGLQFLFEYFSETQRNKGNFPGRFSGRQFSNSRSEMNVSTLELGDSALYLCASSSPSGRAGDTGELFFGEGSRLTVL.

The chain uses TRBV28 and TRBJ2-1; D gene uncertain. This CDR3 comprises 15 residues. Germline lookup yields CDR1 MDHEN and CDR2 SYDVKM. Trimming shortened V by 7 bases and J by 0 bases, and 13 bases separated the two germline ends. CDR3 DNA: TGTGCCAGCACCCCCTACGTGAGCTCCTACAATGAGCAGTTCTTC. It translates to CASTPYVSSYNEQFF.

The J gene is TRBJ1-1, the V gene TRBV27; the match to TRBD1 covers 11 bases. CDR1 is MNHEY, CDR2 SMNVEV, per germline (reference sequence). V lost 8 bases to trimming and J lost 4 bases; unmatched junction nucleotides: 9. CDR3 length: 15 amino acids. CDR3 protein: CASFVLGTGGTEAFF. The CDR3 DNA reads TGTGCCAGCTTCGTATTGGGGACAGGGGGCACTGAAGCTTTCTTT.

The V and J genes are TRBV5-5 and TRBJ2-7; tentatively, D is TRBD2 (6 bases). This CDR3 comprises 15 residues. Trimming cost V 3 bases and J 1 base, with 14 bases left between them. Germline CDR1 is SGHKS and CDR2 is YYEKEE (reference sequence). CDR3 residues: CASSYAGSDSYEQYF. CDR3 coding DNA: TGTGCCAGCAGCTACGCCGGGAGCGATTCCTACGAGCAGTACTTC.

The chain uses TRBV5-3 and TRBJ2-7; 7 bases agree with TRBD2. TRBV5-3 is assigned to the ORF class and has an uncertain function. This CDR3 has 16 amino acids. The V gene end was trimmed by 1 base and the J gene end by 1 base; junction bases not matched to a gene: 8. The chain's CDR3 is CARSLRTRAFSYEQYF. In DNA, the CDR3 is TGTGCCAGAAGCTTGCGGACTAGAGCATTTTCCTACGAGCAGTACTTC.

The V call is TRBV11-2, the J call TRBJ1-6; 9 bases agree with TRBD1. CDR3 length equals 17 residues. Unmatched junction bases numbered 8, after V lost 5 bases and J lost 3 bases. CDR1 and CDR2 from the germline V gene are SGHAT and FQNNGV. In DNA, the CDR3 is TGTGCCAGCAGCCGTGGGACAGGGTTAGGCTATAATTCACCCCTCCACTTT. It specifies CASSRGTGLGYNSPLHF.

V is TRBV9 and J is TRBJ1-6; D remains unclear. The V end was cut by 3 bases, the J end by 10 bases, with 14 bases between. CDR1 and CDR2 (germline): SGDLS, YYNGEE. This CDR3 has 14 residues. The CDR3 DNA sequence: TGTGCCAGCAGCGCCCTAACGACGGGATCACCCCTCCACTTT. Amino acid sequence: CASSALTTGSPLHF. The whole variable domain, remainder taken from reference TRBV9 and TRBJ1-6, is DSGVTQTPKHLITATGQRVTLRCSPRSGDLSVYWYQQSLDQGLQFLIQYYNGEERAKGNILERFSAQQFPDLHSELNLSSLELGDSALYFCASSALTTGSPLHFGNGTRLTVT.

The CDR3 here is CASSYRGTNTEAFF. The CDR3 DNA reads TGTGCCAGCAGTTACCGCGGGACGAACACTGAAGCTTTCTTT. This sequence joins TRBV6-5 and TRBJ1-1; D perhaps matches TRBD1 (5 bases). There are 14 residues in the CDR3. Germline V gene lookup returns CDR1 MNHEY and CDR2 SVGAGI. V was trimmed by 2 bases and J by 1 base, leaving 8 bases between them.

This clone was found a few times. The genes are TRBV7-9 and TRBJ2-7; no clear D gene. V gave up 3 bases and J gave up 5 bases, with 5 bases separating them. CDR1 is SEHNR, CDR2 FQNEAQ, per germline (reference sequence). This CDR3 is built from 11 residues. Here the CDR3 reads CASSFSDEQYF. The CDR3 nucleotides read TGTGCCAGCAGCTTCTCGGACGAGCAGTACTTC.

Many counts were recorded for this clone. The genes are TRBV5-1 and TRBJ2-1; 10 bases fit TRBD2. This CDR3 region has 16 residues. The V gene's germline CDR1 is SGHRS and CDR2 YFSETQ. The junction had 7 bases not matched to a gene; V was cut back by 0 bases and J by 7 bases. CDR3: CASSLGTSGTLNEQFF. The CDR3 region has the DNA TGCGCCAGCAGCTTGGGTACTAGCGGGACCCTAAATGAGCAGTTCTTC.

The CDR3 reads CASSPRGRITRGYTF. Written as DNA, the CDR3 is TGTGCCAGCAGCCCTCGGGGTCGAATAACACGAGGCTACACCTTC. The rearrangement links TRBV5-6 to TRBJ1-2; D remains ambiguous. The CDR3 spans 15 residues. CDR1 is SGHDT and CDR2 is YYEEEE in the germline V gene. V lost 4 bases to trimming and J lost 8 bases, with 21 bases between them.

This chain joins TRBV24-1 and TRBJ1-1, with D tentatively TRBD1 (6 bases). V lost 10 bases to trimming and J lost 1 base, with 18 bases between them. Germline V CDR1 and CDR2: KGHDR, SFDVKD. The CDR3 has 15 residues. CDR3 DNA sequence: TGTGCCACGACTTCCGGGCGGGGGCAGAACACTGAAGCTTTCTTT. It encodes CATTSGRGQNTEAFF.

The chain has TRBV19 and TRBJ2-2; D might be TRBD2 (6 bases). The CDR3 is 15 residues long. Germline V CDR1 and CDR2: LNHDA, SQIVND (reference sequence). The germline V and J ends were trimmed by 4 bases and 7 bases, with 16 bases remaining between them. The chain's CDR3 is CASSRAGTTSGELFF. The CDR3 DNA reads TGTGCCAGTAGTAGGGCGGGGACGACAAGCGGGGAGCTGTTTTTT.

CDR3 protein: CASSQEAGVVDTQYF. CDR3 coding DNA: TGCGCCAGCAGCCAAGAAGCGGGAGTCGTGGATACGCAGTATTTT. The chain uses TRBV4-1 and TRBJ2-3; 8 positions agree with TRBD2. This CDR3 has 15 amino acids. Germline trimming cut 0 bases from V and 6 bases from J; bases unmatched to any gene: 5. Germline values: CDR1 MGHRA, CDR2 YSYEKL.

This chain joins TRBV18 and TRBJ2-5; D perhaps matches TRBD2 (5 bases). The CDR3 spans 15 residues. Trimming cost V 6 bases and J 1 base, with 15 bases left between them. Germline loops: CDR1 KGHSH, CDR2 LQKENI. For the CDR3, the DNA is TGTGCCAGCTCGCCGATCGAGCGGCCCCAAGAGACCCAGTACTTC. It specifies CASSPIERPQETQYF.

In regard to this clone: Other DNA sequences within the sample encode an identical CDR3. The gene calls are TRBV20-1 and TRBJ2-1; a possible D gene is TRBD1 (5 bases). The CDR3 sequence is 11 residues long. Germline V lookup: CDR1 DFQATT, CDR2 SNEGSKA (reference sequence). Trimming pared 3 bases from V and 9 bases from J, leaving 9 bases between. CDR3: CSASSRVEQFF. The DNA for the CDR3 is TGCAGTGCTAGTTCCAGGGTTGAGCAGTTCTTC.

The DNA for the CDR3 is TGTGCCAGCAGTTCTCAGGGGGCAGGTCGGAATGAGCAGTTCTTC. It yields the protein CASSSQGAGRNEQFF. The V gene is TRBV6-5, the J gene TRBJ2-1; 8 bases agree with TRBD1. Germline lookup yields CDR1 MNHEY and CDR2 SVGAGI. The V gene end was trimmed by 4 bases and the J gene end by 7 bases; junction bases not matched to a gene: 9. The CDR3 sequence is 15 residues long.

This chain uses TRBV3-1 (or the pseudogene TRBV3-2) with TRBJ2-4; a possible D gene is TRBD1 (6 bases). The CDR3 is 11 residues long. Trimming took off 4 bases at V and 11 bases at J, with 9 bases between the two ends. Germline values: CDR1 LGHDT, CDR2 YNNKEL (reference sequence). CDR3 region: CASSLGGFQYF. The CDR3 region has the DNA TGTGCCAGCAGCCTTGGGGGCTTTCAGTACTTC.

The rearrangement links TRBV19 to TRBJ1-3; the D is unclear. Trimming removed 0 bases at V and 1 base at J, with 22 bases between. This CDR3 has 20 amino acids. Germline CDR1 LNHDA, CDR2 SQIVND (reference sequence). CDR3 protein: CASSIDHGNIPWWSGNTIYF. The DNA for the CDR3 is TGTGCCAGTAGTATAGATCACGGGAACATCCCGTGGTGGTCTGGAAACACCATATATTTT.